Shown below are 32 T cell receptor beta chains from a single sample sequenced in a study of blood T cell repertoires in COVID-19. Clones were read by immunoSEQ multiplex PCR, and TCRdb kept only the in-frame ones, dropping some. This table holds 59,000 or so clones, around 81% found once. Specimen: peripheral blood. The origin of the receptors is a man in his fifties or sixties with acute or convalescent COVID-19.

This clone was observed a handful of times. This chain uses TRBV6-5 with TRBJ1-5, with 7 positions matching TRBD1. Germline lookup yields CDR1 MNHEY and CDR2 SVGAGI. V trimming: 5 bases; J trimming: 9 bases; junction bases outside the gene matches: 10. The CDR3 is 14 residues long. CDR3 nucleotide sequence: TGTGCCAGCAGTCGCGGGACAGCCGGTCGGCCCCAGCATTTT. Translating it yields CASSRGTAGRPQHF.

V gene TRBV27 combines with J gene TRBJ2-3, with 7 bases matching TRBD2. The junction had 13 bases not matched to a gene; V was cut back by 6 bases and J by 4 bases. CDR1 is MNHEY and CDR2 is SMNVEV in the germline V gene (reference sequence). The CDR3 is made up of 16 amino acids. CDR3 in DNA: TGTGCCAGCAGGGAGTGGGGGGGGGAATCCGCAGATACGCAGTATTTT. Protein: CASREWGGESADTQYF.

This clone was counted once. The rearrangement links TRBV13 to TRBJ2-5; possibly TRBD1 for D (7 bases). The length of the CDR3 is 15 residues. Germline CDR1 is PRHDT and CDR2 is FYEKMQ (reference sequence). V was cut by 2 bases and J by 3 bases, with 13 bases left in between. The CDR3 sequence is CASSLLGRGEETQYF. The CDR3 nucleotides read TGTGCCAGCAGCTTATTGGGCAGGGGGGAAGAGACCCAGTACTTC.

This clone has a single count. The chain employs TRBV6-6 and TRBJ1-2; D might be TRBD1 (5 bases). The CDR3 runs to 16 residues. Between the trimmed V and J ends, which lost 5 bases and 0 bases, there was a span of 16 bases. Germline V gene lookup returns CDR1 MNHNY and CDR2 SVGAGI (reference sequence). CDR3 protein: CASSAATDVPNYGYTF. Written as DNA, the CDR3 is TGTGCCAGCAGTGCCGCGACAGACGTCCCTAACTATGGCTACACCTTC.

V and J are TRBV7-6 and TRBJ2-5, with 10 bases that match TRBD2. Germline loops: CDR1 SGHVS, CDR2 FNYEAQ. The CDR3 runs to 15 residues. V gave up 1 base and J gave up 4 bases; unmatched junction bases: 3. In DNA, the CDR3 is TGTGCCAGCAGCTTAGGTAGCGGGGGGACAGAGACCCAGTACTTC. It specifies CASSLGSGGTETQYF.

This chain uses TRBV18 with TRBJ2-5, with 9 positions matching TRBD1. The CDR3 extends over 16 amino acids. Germline-derived CDR1 and CDR2 are KGHSH and LQKENI. V was pared by 3 bases and J by 2 bases, with 7 bases of the junction left unmatched. Here the CDR3 reads CASSPPGQGRQETQYF. The CDR3 DNA reads as TGTGCCAGCTCACCCCCTGGACAGGGGCGTCAAGAGACCCAGTACTTC.

This sequence joins TRBV5-1 and TRBJ2-3, with D possibly matching TRBD1 (6 bases). CDR1 SGHRS and CDR2 YFSETQ come from the germline V gene. The CDR3 consists of 13 residues. The V and J ends lost 4 bases and 8 bases respectively, with 14 bases between them. The CDR3 nucleotides read TGCGCCAGCAGCCCCGAGGGCAGGGGTACGCAGTATTTT. Translation: CASSPEGRGTQYF. Using reference TRBV5-1 and TRBJ2-3 for the parts outside the CDR3, the full variable domain is KAGVTQTPRYLIKTRGQQVTLSCSPISGHRSVSWYQQTPGQGLQFLFEYFSETQRNKGNFPGRFSGRQFSNSRSEMNVSTLELGDSALYLCASSPEGRGTQYFGPGTRLTVL.

This clone came up a few times. This chain connects TRBV13 to TRBJ2-1; 9 bases map to TRBD2. The V segment lost 5 bases and the J segment 7 bases; nucleotides outside the gene matches: 15. The CDR3 runs to 17 residues. Germline V gene data show CDR1 as PRHDT and CDR2 as FYEKMQ (reference sequence). CDR3 coding DNA: TGTGCCAGCAGCCCGAACGCTCTAGCGGGGCAAGGGAATGAGCAGTTCTTC. This sequence encodes CASSPNALAGQGNEQFF.

This clone showed up just a few times. V gene TRBV30 combines with J gene TRBJ2-2, with TRBD1 matching 8 bases. With V trimmed by 3 bases and J by 5 bases, 5 bases remained unmatched. Germline-derived CDR1 and CDR2 are GTSNPN and SVGIG (reference sequence). This CDR3 is 14 amino acids long. CDR3 sequence: CAWRTGAGTGELFF. The CDR3 DNA sequence: TGTGCCTGGAGGACAGGGGCCGGTACCGGGGAGCTGTTTTTT.

This clone was counted a single time. The chain couples TRBV16 to TRBJ1-2; 10 bases map to TRBD1. The CDR3 has 15 amino acids. V was clipped by 4 bases and J by 7 bases; unmatched bases: 9. Looked up from germline, CDR1 is KGHSY and CDR2 is FQNENV. Here the CDR3 DNA reads TGTGCCAGCAGCCCTTTAGGACAGGGGGGTGTTGGCTACACCTTC. Its protein product is CASSPLGQGGVGYTF. The whole variable domain, remainder taken from reference TRBV16 and TRBJ1-2, is GEEVAQTPKHLVRGEGQKAKLYCAPIKGHSYVFWYQQVLKNEFKFLISFQNENVFDETGMPKERFSAKCLPNSPCSLEIQATKLEDSAVYFCASSPLGQGGVGYTFGSGTRLTVV.

The V gene is TRBV5-1, the J gene TRBJ2-2; D might be TRBD1 (5 bases). Germline V lookup: CDR1 SGHRS, CDR2 YFSETQ. This CDR3 has 16 amino acids. V shed 1 base and J shed 2 bases, with 12 bases lying between them. This CDR3 reads CASSLFQGSNTGELFF. DNA of the CDR3: TGCGCCAGCAGCTTGTTCCAGGGCAGTAACACCGGGGAGCTGTTTTTT.

The rearrangement joins TRBV5-4 to TRBJ1-6, with a possible D match to TRBD1 (5 bases). V shed 7 bases and J shed 7 bases, with 21 bases lying between them. This CDR3 has 16 amino acids. The germline CDR1 and CDR2 sequences are SGHNT and YYREEE (reference sequence). The CDR3 DNA sequence: TGTGCCAGCGGACCCATGGGAGGCCAGGGAAATTCACCCCTCCACTTT. This translates into CASGPMGGQGNSPLHF. Full variable domain (rest looked up from reference TRBV5-4 and TRBJ1-6): ETGVTQSPTHLIKTRGQQVTLRCSSQSGHNTVSWYQQALGQGPQFIFQYYREEENGRGNFPPRFSGLQFPNYSSELNVNALELDDSALYLCASGPMGGQGNSPLHFGNGTRLTVT.

This chain's CDR3 is CAWSGGHSNEKLFF. The CDR3 coding sequence is TGTGCCTGGAGTGGGGGACACTCCAATGAAAAACTGTTTTTT. The gene calls are TRBV30 and TRBJ1-4; a weak D match, TRBD1 (6 bases). The CDR3 sequence is 14 residues long. V was pared by 1 base and J by 5 bases, with 11 bases between. Germline V gene data show CDR1 as GTSNPN and CDR2 as SVGIG (reference sequence).

This chain links TRBV28 with TRBJ1-4, with 8 nucleotides matching TRBD1. The V segment lost 3 bases and the J segment 8 bases; nucleotides outside the gene matches: 5. This CDR3 is built from 14 residues. Germline V lookup: CDR1 MDHEN, CDR2 SYDVKM. The CDR3: CASSFTGGGEKLFF. Written as DNA, the CDR3 is TGTGCCAGCAGTTTTACAGGGGGAGGGGAAAAACTGTTTTTT.

The rearrangement links TRBV24-1 to TRBJ2-3, with D possibly being TRBD2 (5 bases). The CDR3 totals 14 residues. Germline CDR1 KGHDR, CDR2 SFDVKD. V lost 6 bases, J lost 5 bases, and 14 bases lay in between. This CDR3 reads CATSNRGLGDTQYF. CDR3 sequence (DNA): TGTGCCACCAGTAACCGCGGGTTGGGAGATACGCAGTATTTT.

The chain couples TRBV7-8 to TRBJ2-3; 11 nucleotides agree with TRBD2. Germline V gene data show CDR1 as SGHVS and CDR2 as FQNEAQ. Germline trimming cut 4 bases from V and 7 bases from J; bases unmatched to any gene: 16. This CDR3 region has 18 residues. The CDR3 loop reads CASSSLAGGAVGAYTQYF. The CDR3 region has the DNA TGTGCCAGCAGCTCTTTAGCGGGGGGGGCTGTGGGTGCTTATACGCAGTATTTT.

This sequence joins TRBV6-5 and TRBJ2-1, with 9 bases aligning to TRBD2. Per germline, CDR1 MNHEY and CDR2 SVGAGI. V gave up 4 bases and J gave up 6 bases; unmatched junction bases: 4. The CDR3 has 14 amino acids. CDR3 amino acids: CASSSTTSGNEQFF. The CDR3 DNA reads TGTGCCAGCAGTTCAACGACTAGCGGCAATGAGCAGTTCTTC.

The chain links TRBV9 to TRBJ2-7; a possible D gene is TRBD1 (5 bases). CDR3 length: 14 residues. Germline V gives CDR1 SGDLS, CDR2 YYNGEE. Trimming shortened V by 0 bases and J by 3 bases, and 10 bases separated the two germline ends. The CDR3 is CASSVADRNYEQYF. For the CDR3, the DNA is TGTGCCAGCAGCGTAGCAGACAGAAACTACGAGCAGTACTTC.

The V call is TRBV28, the J call TRBJ1-2; 7 nucleotides align to TRBD1. Trimming removed 1 base from V and 7 bases from J; junction bases left unmatched: 12. CDR1 and CDR2 from the germline V gene are MDHEN and SYDVKM. The CDR3 is 16 residues long. CDR3 protein: CASSLFQGVRIGGYTF. CDR3 DNA sequence: TGTGCCAGCAGTTTATTTCAGGGGGTAAGGATTGGTGGCTACACCTTC.

This clone was detected only a few times. This chain joins TRBV5-1 and TRBJ1-1; the D gene is possibly TRBD1 (6 bases). This CDR3 spans 15 amino acids. Between the trimmed V and J ends, which lost 2 bases and 2 bases, there was a span of 13 bases. Per germline, CDR1 SGHRS and CDR2 YFSETQ. CDR3 sequence (DNA): TGCGCCAGCAGCTTTAGTAGGACAGTTAACACTGAAGCTTTCTTT. Translated: CASSFSRTVNTEAFF.

The DNA for the CDR3 is TGTGCCAGCAGCGTAAACCGGCTAGCGGGTAACACCGGGGAGCTGTTTTTT. Translation gives CASSVNRLAGNTGELFF. This chain joins TRBV9 and TRBJ2-2; 8 bases line up with TRBD2. V lost 1 base and J lost 2; bases outside the gene matches: 7. CDR1 and CDR2 (germline): SGDLS, YYNGEE. This CDR3 comprises 17 residues.

This chain joins TRBV12-3 or TRBV12-4 and TRBJ2-7; D possibly corresponds to TRBD1 (6 bases). The CDR3 loop spans 11 amino acids. V was clipped by 5 bases and J by 5 bases, with 7 bases between them. CDR3 DNA sequence: TGTGCCAGCAGTGGGACACACGAGCAGTACTTC. Translation gives CASSGTHEQYF.

V usage is TRBV5-6 and J usage is TRBJ1-6; TRBD1 agrees at 7 bases. The CDR3 sequence is 16 residues long. Germline V gene sequence: CDR1 SGHDT, CDR2 YYEEEE. The V gene end was trimmed by 3 bases and the J gene end by 0 bases; junction bases not matched to a gene: 3. This CDR3 reads CASSSGQHSYNSPLHF. The CDR3 nucleotides read TGTGCCAGCAGCTCGGGACAGCACTCCTATAATTCACCCCTCCACTTT.

V is TRBV7-8 and J is TRBJ2-7; 7 nucleotides agree with TRBD1. The CDR3 loop spans 17 amino acids. Germline V lookup: CDR1 SGHVS, CDR2 FQNEAQ. After removal of 4 bases from V and 1 base from J, the junction contained 13 bases not matched to a gene. The CDR3 sequence is CASSSLEKQGTSYEQYF. The CDR3 nucleotides are TGTGCCAGCAGCTCCCTGGAGAAACAGGGGACGTCCTACGAGCAGTACTTC.

The genes are TRBV28 and TRBJ1-1; 7 nucleotides line up with TRBD1. Germline assignment: CDR1 MDHEN and CDR2 SYDVKM. V lost 3 bases and J lost 1; bases outside the gene matches: 5. The CDR3 is made up of 15 amino acids. CDR3 nucleotide sequence: TGTGCCAGCAGTTTGACGCGGACAGGGAACACTGAAGCTTTCTTT. Translation: CASSLTRTGNTEAFF. Full variable domain (outside the CDR3, taken from reference TRBV28 and TRBJ1-1): DVKVTQSSRYLVKRTGEKVFLECVQDMDHENMFWYRQDPGLGLRLIYFSYDVKMKEKGDIPEGYSVSREKKERFSLILESASTNQTSMYLCASSLTRTGNTEAFFGQGTRLTVV.

The chain uses TRBV6-6 and TRBJ2-5; 11 bases fit TRBD1. Trimming at V came to 5 bases and at J to 4 bases, leaving 12 bases not matched to a gene. The CDR3 loop spans 17 amino acids. CDR1 is MNHNY, CDR2 SVGAGI, per germline (reference sequence). The CDR3 nucleotides read TGTGCCAGCAGTCTTAGCCCGGGACAGGGGGTCGGAGAGACCCAGTACTTC. Its translation is CASSLSPGQGVGETQYF.

The chain joins TRBV4-1 to TRBJ1-3; no firm D call. Germline V gene lookup returns CDR1 MGHRA and CDR2 YSYEKL. Trimming left V 1 base short and J 11 bases short, with 15 bases between. This CDR3 region has 14 residues. The CDR3, as DNA: TGCGCCAGCAGCCAAGCTGGAGCGCTCCTGCCCATATATTTT. This sequence encodes CASSQAGALLPIYF.

The chain has TRBV7-9 and TRBJ2-3; 9 bases are a match to TRBD2. This CDR3 has 15 residues. Germline assignment: CDR1 SEHNR and CDR2 FQNEAQ (reference sequence). Losses at the gene ends were 4 bases for V and 2 bases for J; bases not matched to a gene: 4. The CDR3 region has the DNA TGTGCCAGCAGCTCCGCGGGGGGGACCACAGATACGCAGTATTTT. It specifies CASSSAGGTTDTQYF.

The chain carries TRBV5-1 and TRBJ2-3, with D hard to call. V lost 0 bases to trimming and J lost 4 bases, with 6 bases between them. Germline CDR1 and CDR2: SGHRS and YFSETQ. This CDR3 is built from 13 residues. The CDR3 reads CASSLAAADTQYF. The CDR3 nucleotides are TGCGCCAGCAGCTTGGCCGCGGCAGATACGCAGTATTTT.

This chain connects TRBV7-3 to TRBJ1-4; D is unclear. In germline, CDR1 is SGHTA, CDR2 FQGTGA. The V gene lost 1 base and the J gene lost 3 bases, with 9 bases spanning the gap. The CDR3 loop spans 15 amino acids. The CDR3, as DNA: TGTGCCAGCAGCTTAAACGGAGAACCTAATGAAAAACTGTTTTTT. It encodes CASSLNGEPNEKLFF.

The V gene is TRBV11-2, the J gene TRBJ2-1; 8 bases match TRBD1. Germline V lookup: CDR1 SGHAT, CDR2 FQNNGV. V shed 1 base and J 1 base; nucleotides not matched to a gene: 3. The CDR3 spans 16 residues. The CDR3 sequence: CASSLGDRPSYNEQFF. The CDR3 DNA reads TGTGCCAGCAGCTTAGGGGACAGGCCGTCCTACAATGAGCAGTTCTTC.

The gene calls are TRBV3-1 (or the pseudogene TRBV3-2) and TRBJ1-1; unclear D gene. This CDR3 is 14 amino acids long. Germline V gives CDR1 LGHDT, CDR2 YNNKEL (reference sequence). V lost 5 bases and J lost 7, with 17 bases in between. CDR3 bases: TGTGCCAGCAGCTTACGCGCCCCACCCGGTGAAGCTTTCTTT. Protein sequence: CASSLRAPPGEAFF.